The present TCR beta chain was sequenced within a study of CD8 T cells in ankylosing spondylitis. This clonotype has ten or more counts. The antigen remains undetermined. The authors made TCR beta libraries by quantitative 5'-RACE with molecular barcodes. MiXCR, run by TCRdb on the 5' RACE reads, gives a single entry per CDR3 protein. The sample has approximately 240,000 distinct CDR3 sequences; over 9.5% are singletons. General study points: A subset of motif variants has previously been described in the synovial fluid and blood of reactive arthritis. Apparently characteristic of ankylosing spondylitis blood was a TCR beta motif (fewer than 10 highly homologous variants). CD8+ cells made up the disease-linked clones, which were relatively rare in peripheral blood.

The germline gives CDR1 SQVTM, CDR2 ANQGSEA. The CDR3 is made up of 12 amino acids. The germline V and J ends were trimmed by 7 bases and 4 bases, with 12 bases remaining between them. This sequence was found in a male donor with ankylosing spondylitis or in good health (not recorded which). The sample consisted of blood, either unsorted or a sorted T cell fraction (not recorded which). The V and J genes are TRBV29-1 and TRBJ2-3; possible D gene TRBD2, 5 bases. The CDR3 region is CSAEGLPDTQYF. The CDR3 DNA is TGCAGCGCTGAGGGTCTCCCAGATACGCAGTATTTT.